The present T cell receptor beta chain was sequenced within a study of shared clonotypes between healthy human individuals. Regarding the study as a whole: Non-shared clonotypes showed lower generation probabilities than clonotypes common to all four donors.

On this clone: The antigen is not known.

The CDR3 has 13 amino acids. Germline assignment: CDR1 MNHNS and CDR2 SASEGT. The repertoire was sequenced with immunoSEQ multiplex PCR; TCRdb's copy has only in-frame clones and lacks some. The sample comprises some 630,000 clones, 96% of which are singletons, and approximately 0.12% rests with the top ten. Terminally differentiated effector memory CD45RA+ cells were excluded from the naive CD8 cells, which were CD45RO-negative and positively selected for CCR7. Sequencing was carried out using naive CD8+ T cells sorted from blood. The clonotype comes from a young woman in good health. This sequence joins TRBV6-1 and TRBJ2-5, with TRBD2 matching over 12 bases. The J call may not be correct, given that the DNA end is closer to TRBJ2-7. CDR3 coding DNA: TGTGCCAGTGGGACTAGCGGGTCCTACGAGCAGTACTTC. Amino acid sequence: CASGTSGSYEQYF.